This entry lists 10 T cell receptor beta chains sequenced from one sample in a study of cytomegalovirus exposure and HLA in healthy donors. With 60 Vbeta and 13 Jbeta primers, the PCR was carried out. Produced via immunoSEQ multiplex PCR; TCRdb's table is partial and in-frame only. Of some 120,000 clones in the sample, 70% to 80% were seen once. The sequenced material came from PBMCs. The receptors come from a woman aged 18-29 years in good health and CMV-seronegative.

The V call is TRBV28, the J call TRBJ1-6; TRBD1 matches 7 bases. This CDR3 contains 16 residues. The germline V gene has CDR1 MDHEN and CDR2 SYDVKM. V lost 5 bases to trimming and J lost 8 bases; unmatched junction nucleotides: 12. The CDR3 is CASSKTAQGLDSPLHF. The CDR3 region has the DNA TGTGCCAGCAGTAAAACTGCACAGGGGCTTGATTCACCCCTCCACTTT.

This clone has only one observation. The CDR3 sequence: CASSALGESTGNTIYF. In nucleotides, the CDR3 is TGTGCCAGCAGTGCCCTCGGGGAGTCAACTGGAAACACCATATATTTT. This chain links TRBV2 with TRBJ1-3; no reliable D call. Trimming took 4 bases from V and 2 from J, leaving 15 bases between them. This CDR3 has 16 amino acids. CDR1 is SNHLY and CDR2 is FYNNEI in the germline V gene.

The gene calls are TRBV27 and TRBJ1-6, with D possibly matching TRBD1 (6 bases). V shed 0 bases and J shed 6 bases, with 9 bases lying between them. Per the germline V gene, CDR1 is MNHEY and CDR2 is SMNVEV (reference sequence). The CDR3 length is 15 residues. CDR3 sequence (DNA): TGTGCCAGCAGTTTATCAGGGGGAATTAATTCACCCCTCCACTTT. Translating it yields CASSLSGGINSPLHF.

This sequence joins TRBV5-1 and TRBJ2-1, with D perhaps matching TRBD2 (7 bases). V lost 1 base to trimming and J lost 15 bases, with 17 bases between them. CDR1 SGHRS and CDR2 YFSETQ come from the germline V gene. This CDR3 comprises 13 residues. The CDR3 loop is CASSLSGTNIGFF. In DNA form, the CDR3 reads TGCGCCAGCAGCTTGAGCGGGACAAATATCGGGTTCTTC.

The CDR3 bases are TGCGCCAGCAGCTTGGACGGCGGGAACTATGGCTACACCTTC. This sequence encodes CASSLDGGNYGYTF. V is TRBV5-1 and J is TRBJ1-2; D remains ambiguous. The V gene lost 0 bases and the J gene lost 2 bases, with 8 bases spanning the gap. The V gene's germline CDR1 is SGHRS and CDR2 YFSETQ. This CDR3 region has 14 residues.

This clone appeared once. The rearrangement joins TRBV28 to TRBJ1-1, with 10 positions matching TRBD1. CDR3 size: 13 residues. Germline values: CDR1 MDHEN, CDR2 SYDVKM. J was trimmed by 5 bases and V by 6 bases; bases with no gene match: 3. CDR3 DNA sequence: TGTGCCAGCAGGGGGGACAGGGGTACTGAAGCTTTCTTT. This encodes CASRGDRGTEAFF.

This chain joins TRBV6-4 and TRBJ1-1, with 10 nucleotides matching TRBD1. The CDR3 covers 17 residues. The V gene's germline CDR1 is MRHNA and CDR2 SNTAGT. Trimming at V came to 5 bases and at J to 4 bases, leaving 13 bases not matched to a gene. CDR3 amino acids: CASSFMPGQGSPTEAFF. The CDR3 DNA is TGTGCCAGCAGTTTCATGCCGGGACAGGGGTCTCCCACTGAAGCTTTCTTT.

Turning to this clone: At one of its ends the junction is not consistent with the germline gene, which may arise from a read error. The chain couples TRBV7-7 to TRBJ2-1; a possible D gene is TRBD1 (5 bases). CDR3 length: 15 amino acids. The germline V gene encodes CDR1 SSHAT and CDR2 FNYEAQ (reference sequence). CDR3: CASSLSQGAYNEQFF. Written as DNA, the CDR3 is TGTGCTAGCAGCCTCTCCCAAGGGGCCTACAATGAGCAGTTCTTC.

This rearrangement joins TRBV10-3 to TRBJ1-4; 8 positions match TRBD1. CDR1 and CDR2 (germline): ENHRY, SYGVKD. The CDR3 runs 15 residues. Unmatched junction bases numbered 7, after V lost 2 bases and J lost 8 bases. CDR3 in DNA: TGTGCCATCAGTGAGCCAGGACAGGGTGGGGAAAAACTGTTTTTT. Translated: CAISEPGQGGEKLFF.

The chain employs TRBV7-6 and TRBJ1-1; maybe TRBD1 (5 bases). CDR3 length: 14 residues. The ends were cut back, 1 base at V and 5 bases at J, with 11 bases in the middle. Per germline, CDR1 SGHVS and CDR2 FNYEAQ. CDR3 coding DNA: TGTGCCAGCAGCTTAGACGACAGCTGGACTGAAGCTTTCTTT. Translated: CASSLDDSWTEAFF.